The T cell receptor (beta chain) described here comes from a study of T cell responses to AZD1222 COVID-19 vaccine. Study conclusions and caveats: Females made up more of the donors, who were largely white British, and clonal diversity may have come out too low. Baseline testing showed seropositivity in only six AZD1222 recipients.

Using immunoSEQ multiplex PCR, the repertoire was profiled, and TCRdb retains in-frame clones only, with some absent. The top ten hold under 3% of the sample, which has more than 85,000 clones, approximately 88% seen once. This clone was counted between two and nine times. Its specificity is not known. V gave up 4 bases and J gave up 7 bases, with 16 bases separating them. Germline assignment: CDR1 LNHDA and CDR2 SQIVND (reference sequence). CDR3 size: 14 residues. The receptor was derived from an adult in good health. The V call is TRBV19, the J call TRBJ1-2; no definite D call. The sample consisted of peripheral blood, taken on day 0 of AZD1222 vaccination. The chain's CDR3 is CASSSRTDMRGYTF. Written as DNA, the CDR3 is TGTGCCAGTAGTAGCCGGACGGATATGCGTGGCTACACCTTC.